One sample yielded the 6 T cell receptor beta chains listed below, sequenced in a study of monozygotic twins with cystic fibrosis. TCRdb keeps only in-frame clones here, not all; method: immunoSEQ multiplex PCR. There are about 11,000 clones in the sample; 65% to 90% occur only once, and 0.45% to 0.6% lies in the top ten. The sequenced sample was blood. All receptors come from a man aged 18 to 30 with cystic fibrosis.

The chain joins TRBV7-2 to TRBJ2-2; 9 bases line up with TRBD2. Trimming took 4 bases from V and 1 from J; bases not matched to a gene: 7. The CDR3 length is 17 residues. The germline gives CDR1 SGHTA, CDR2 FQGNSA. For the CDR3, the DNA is TGTGCCAGCAGCTACCGAGGGACTAGCTTGAACACCGGGGAGCTGTTTTTT. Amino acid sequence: CASSYRGTSLNTGELFF.

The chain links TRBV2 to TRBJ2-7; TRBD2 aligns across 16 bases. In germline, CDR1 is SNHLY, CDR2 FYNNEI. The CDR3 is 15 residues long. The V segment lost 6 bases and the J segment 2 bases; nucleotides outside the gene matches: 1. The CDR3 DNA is TGTGCCAGCAGGGGGACTAGCGGGAGGGCCTACGAGCAGTACTTC. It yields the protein CASRGTSGRAYEQYF.

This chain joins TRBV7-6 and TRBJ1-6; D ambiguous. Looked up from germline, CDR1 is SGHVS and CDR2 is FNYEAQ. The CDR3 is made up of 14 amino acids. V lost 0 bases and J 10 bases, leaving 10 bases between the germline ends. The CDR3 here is CASSLAGGLSPLHF. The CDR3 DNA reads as TGTGCCAGCAGCTTAGCGGGAGGTTTATCACCCCTCCACTTT.

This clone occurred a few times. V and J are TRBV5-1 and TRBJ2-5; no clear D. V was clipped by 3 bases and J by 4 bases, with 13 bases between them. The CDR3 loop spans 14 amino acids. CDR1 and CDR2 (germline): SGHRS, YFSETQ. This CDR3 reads CASSSIISTETQYF. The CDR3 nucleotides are TGCGCCAGCAGCTCCATAATATCGACAGAGACCCAGTACTTC. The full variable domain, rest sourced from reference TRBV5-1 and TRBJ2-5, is KAGVTQTPRYLIKTRGQQVTLSCSPISGHRSVSWYQQTPGQGLQFLFEYFSETQRNKGNFPGRFSGRQFSNSRSEMNVSTLELGDSALYLCASSSIISTETQYFGPGTRLLVL.

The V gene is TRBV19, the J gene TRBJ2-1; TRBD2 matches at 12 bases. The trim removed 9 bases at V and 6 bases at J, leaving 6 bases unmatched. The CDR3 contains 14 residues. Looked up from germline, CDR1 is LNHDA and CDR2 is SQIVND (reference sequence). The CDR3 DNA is TGTGCCAGCACTATGGGACTAGCGGGCAATGAGCAGTTCTTC. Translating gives CASTMGLAGNEQFF.

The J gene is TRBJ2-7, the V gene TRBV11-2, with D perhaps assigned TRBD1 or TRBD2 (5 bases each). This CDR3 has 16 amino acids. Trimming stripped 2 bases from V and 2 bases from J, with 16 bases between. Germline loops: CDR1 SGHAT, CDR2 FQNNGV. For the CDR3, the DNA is TGTGCCAGCAGCTTATTCAGGGACCCCAGACCCTACGAGCAGTACTTC. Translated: CASSLFRDPRPYEQYF.